The T cell receptor beta chain under discussion was sequenced for a study of T cell repertoires in cytomegalovirus infection. Whole-study context: Matching HLA type and CMV infection were both indicated by public TCR beta signatures.

With 8 bases removed from V and 4 bases from J, the gap between germline ends came to 26 bases. Per the germline V gene, CDR1 is SGHTA and CDR2 is FQGNSA. The CDR3 extends over 17 amino acids. This clonotype was picked up many times. In TCRdb, the reads were re-called with MiXCR into one record per CDR3 protein. The table includes some 300,000 distinct CDR3 sequences, about 9.2% detected once. The clonotype comes from a human donor in good health (CMV status not recorded). Some clones in this sample may be carry-over from other donors' samples. Sequencing used PBMCs. V gene TRBV7-2 combines with J gene TRBJ1-2, with a tentative D call TRBD1 (6 bases). The CDR3 loop is CASGSEQGLRWRYGYTF. In DNA, the CDR3 is TGTGCCAGCGGCAGTGAACAGGGATTACGTTGGCGCTATGGCTACACCTTC.